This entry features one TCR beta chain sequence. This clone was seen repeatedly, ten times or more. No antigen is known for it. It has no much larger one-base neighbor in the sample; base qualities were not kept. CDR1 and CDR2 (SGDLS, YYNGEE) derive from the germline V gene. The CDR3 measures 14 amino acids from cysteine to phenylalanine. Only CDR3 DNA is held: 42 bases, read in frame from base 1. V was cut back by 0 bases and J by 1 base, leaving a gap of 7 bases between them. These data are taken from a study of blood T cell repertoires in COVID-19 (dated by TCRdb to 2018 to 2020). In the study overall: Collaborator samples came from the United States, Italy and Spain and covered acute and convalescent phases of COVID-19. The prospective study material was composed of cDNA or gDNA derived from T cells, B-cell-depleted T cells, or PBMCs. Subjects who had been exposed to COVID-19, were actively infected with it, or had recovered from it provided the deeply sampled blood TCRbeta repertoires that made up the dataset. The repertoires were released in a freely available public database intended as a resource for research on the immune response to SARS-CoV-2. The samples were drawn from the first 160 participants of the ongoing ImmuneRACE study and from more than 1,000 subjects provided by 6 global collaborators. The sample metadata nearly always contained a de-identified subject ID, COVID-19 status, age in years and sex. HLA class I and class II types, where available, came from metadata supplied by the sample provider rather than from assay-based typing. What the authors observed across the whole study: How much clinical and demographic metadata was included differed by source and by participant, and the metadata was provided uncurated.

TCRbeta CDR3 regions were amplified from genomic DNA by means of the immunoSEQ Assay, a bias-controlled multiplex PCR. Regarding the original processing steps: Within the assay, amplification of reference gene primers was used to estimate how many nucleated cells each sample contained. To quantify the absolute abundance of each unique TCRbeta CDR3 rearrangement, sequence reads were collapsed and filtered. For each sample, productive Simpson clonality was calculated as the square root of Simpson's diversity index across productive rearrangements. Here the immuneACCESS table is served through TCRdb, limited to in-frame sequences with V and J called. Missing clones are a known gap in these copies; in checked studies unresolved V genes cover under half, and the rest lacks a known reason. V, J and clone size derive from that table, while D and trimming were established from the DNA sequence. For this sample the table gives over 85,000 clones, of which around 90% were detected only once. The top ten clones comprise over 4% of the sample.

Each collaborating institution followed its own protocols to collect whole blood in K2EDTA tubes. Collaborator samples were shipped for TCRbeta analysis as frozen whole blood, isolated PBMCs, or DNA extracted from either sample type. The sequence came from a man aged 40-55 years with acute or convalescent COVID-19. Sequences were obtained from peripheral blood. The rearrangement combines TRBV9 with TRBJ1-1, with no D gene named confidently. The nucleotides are TGTGCCAGCAGCGTAGGGCAGGCGAACACTGAAGCTTTCTTT. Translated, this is CASSVGQANTEAFF. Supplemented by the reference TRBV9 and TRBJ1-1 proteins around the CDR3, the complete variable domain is DSGVTQTPKHLITATGQRVTLRCSPRSGDLSVYWYQQSLDQGLQFLIQYYNGEERAKGNILERFSAQQFPDLHSELNLSSLELGDSALYFCASSVGQANTEAFFGQGTRLTVV.